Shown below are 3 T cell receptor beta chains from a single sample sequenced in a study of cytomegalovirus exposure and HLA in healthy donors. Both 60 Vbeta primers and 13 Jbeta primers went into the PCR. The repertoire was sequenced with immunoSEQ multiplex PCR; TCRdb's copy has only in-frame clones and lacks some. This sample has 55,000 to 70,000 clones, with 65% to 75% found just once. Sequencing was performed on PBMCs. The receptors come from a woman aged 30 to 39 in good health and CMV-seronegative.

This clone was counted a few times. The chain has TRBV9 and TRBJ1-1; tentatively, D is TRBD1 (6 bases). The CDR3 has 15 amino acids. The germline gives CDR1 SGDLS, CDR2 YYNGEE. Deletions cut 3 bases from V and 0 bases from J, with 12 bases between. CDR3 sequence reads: CASSALQGLNTEAFF. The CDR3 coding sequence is TGTGCCAGCAGCGCACTGCAGGGGTTGAACACTGAAGCTTTCTTT.

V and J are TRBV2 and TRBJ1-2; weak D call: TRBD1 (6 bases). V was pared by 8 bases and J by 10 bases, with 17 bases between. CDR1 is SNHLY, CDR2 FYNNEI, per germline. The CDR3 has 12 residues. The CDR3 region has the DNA TGTGCCAGCGGTTCGGGGGGGCTGTCCTACACCTTC. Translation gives CASGSGGLSYTF.

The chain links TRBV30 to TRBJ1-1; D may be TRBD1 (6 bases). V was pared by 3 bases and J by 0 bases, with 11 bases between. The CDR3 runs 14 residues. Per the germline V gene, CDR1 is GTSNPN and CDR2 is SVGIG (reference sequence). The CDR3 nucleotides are TGTGCCTGGAGACAGGGCCTAATGAACACTGAAGCTTTCTTT. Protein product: CAWRQGLMNTEAFF.